The next 3 T cell receptor beta chains were all read from a single sample in a study of cytomegalovirus exposure and HLA in healthy donors. The PCR made use of 60 Vbeta and 13 Jbeta primers. Produced via immunoSEQ multiplex PCR; TCRdb's table is partial and in-frame only. The sample has around 200,000 clones, 65% to 90% seen once. Sequencing input: PBMCs. The receptor set was obtained from a woman aged 30 to 39 in good health and CMV-seronegative.

This clone occurred a few times. One end of the junction varies from germline; a read error may be responsible. The chain links TRBV7-7 to TRBJ2-1; D gene unclear. The V gene's germline CDR1 is SSHAT and CDR2 FNYEAQ (reference sequence). This CDR3 region has 13 residues. This chain's CDR3 is CASSLYVGDEQFF. CDR3 nucleotide sequence: TGTGCTAGCAGCTTATACGTGGGCGATGAGCAGTTCTTC.

This clone was observed a single time. This rearrangement joins TRBV7-9 to TRBJ2-7; 7 nucleotides agree with TRBD1. CDR3 length: 16 amino acids. V trimming: 5 bases; J trimming: 2 bases; junction bases outside the gene matches: 12. Germline CDR1 SEHNR, CDR2 FQNEAQ (reference sequence). The CDR3 sequence: CASSPSPLGQTYEQYF. In nucleotides, the CDR3 is TGTGCCAGCAGCCCATCACCCCTGGGACAGACCTACGAGCAGTACTTC.

This clone appeared once. V gene TRBV4-1 combines with J gene TRBJ1-1; 7 bases fit TRBD1. V shed 3 bases, J shed 5 bases, and the junction held 9 bases outside the gene matches. This CDR3 has 15 residues. Germline V gene data show CDR1 as MGHRA and CDR2 as YSYEKL. CDR3 DNA: TGCGCCAGCAGCCAGATCGCGAAACAGGGGACTGAAGCTTTCTTT. It encodes CASSQIAKQGTEAFF.